This T cell receptor beta chain emerged from a study of blood T cell repertoires in COVID-19. Study-wide context: Whether acute or convalescent, the COVID-19 samples came from the United States, Italy and Spain. Nucleic acid was either cDNA or gDNA, and it came from T cells, B-cell-depleted T cells, or PBMCs.

Original analysis: The authors estimated nucleated cell counts from reference gene primer amplification. Only in-frame clones appear in the TCRdb table, and some are missing; sequencing was by immunoSEQ multiplex PCR. V, J and clone size are those of that table, while D and trimming were read from the DNA. Of under 80,000 clones listed, about 90% are singletons. The sequenced sample was peripheral blood. This sequence originates from a man between 50 and 59 years old with active COVID-19.

In DNA form, the CDR3 reads TGTGCCAGCAGTATAAGGAGGGAGAGAACAGATACGCAGTATTTT. Amino acids: CASSIRRERTDTQYF. The rearrangement joins TRBV6-6 to TRBJ2-3; a possible D gene is TRBD2 (6 bases). Trimming shortened V by 5 bases and J by 3 bases, and 15 bases separated the two germline ends. Germline lookup yields CDR1 MNHNY and CDR2 SVGAGI (reference sequence). The CDR3 has 15 residues.